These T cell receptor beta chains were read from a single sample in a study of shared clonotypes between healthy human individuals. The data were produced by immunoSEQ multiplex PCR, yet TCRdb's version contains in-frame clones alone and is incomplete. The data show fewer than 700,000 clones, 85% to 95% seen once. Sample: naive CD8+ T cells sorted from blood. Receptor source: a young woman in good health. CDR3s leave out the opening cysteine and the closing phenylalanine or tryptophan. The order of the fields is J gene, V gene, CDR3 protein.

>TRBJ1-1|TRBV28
ASSFAGGDTEAF
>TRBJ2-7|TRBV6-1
ASSESTGRHEQY
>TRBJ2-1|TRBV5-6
ASSSGDSINEQF
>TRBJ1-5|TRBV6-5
ASSYSWGQPQH
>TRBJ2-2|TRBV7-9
ASSFLAGPNTGELF
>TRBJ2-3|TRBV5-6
ASSLFLADTQY
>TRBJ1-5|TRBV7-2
ASSPTGGAFQPQH
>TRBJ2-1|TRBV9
ASSDAGRTYNEQF
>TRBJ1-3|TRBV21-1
ASSKDPENTIY
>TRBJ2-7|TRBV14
ASSQEGLAARSHYEQY
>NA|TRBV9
ASSVGRAPTYEQY
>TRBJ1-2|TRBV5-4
ASSSGGGYT
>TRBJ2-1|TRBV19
ATEGTSGLNEQF
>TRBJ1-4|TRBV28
ASSLWGEESNEKLF
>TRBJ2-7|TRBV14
ASRSTGFYEQY
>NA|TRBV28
ASSHRTLSYEQY
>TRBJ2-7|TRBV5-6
ASSSGGMSSYEQY
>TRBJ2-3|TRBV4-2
ASSQEDGGRSTDTQY
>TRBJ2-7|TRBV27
ASSILTGSYEQY
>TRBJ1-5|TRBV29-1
SVEGDNQPQH
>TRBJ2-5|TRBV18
ASSQGDDETQY
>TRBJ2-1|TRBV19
ASSIGDSSYNEQF
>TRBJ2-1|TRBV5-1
ASSLGEGMSGEQF
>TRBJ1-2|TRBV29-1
SVEEIYYGYT
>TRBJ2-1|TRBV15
ATSTPGGSYNEQF
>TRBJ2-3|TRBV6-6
ASSETSLLDTQY
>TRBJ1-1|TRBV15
ATKVLLYTEAF
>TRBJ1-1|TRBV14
ASSLPPGTEAF
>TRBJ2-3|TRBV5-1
ASSLEPGGDTQY
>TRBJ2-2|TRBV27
ASRPLPRRGTGELF
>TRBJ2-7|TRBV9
ASSFGDSYEQY
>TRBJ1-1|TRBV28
ASSLFGGAIVPEAF
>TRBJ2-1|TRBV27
ASGWDSYNEQF